Shown below are 27 T cell receptor beta chains from a single sample sequenced in a study of blood T cells in healthy people across ages. A second PCR of roughly 7 to 11 cycles used a sample-barcoded 5' primer and a J-beta primer mix. One entry per CDR3 protein results from TCRdb running MiXCR on the 5' RACE reads. Seen here are about 1 million distinct CDR3 sequences, 45% observed once, and the top ten hold over 15%. The source material was blood. Every receptor here comes from a woman aged 55-75 years in good health.

This clonotype was seen many times. The genes are TRBV27 and TRBJ2-3; TRBD1 matches at 8 bases. CDR1 and CDR2 (germline): MNHEY, SMNVEV (reference sequence). CDR3 length equals 14 residues. The V segment lost 3 bases and the J segment 4 bases; nucleotides outside the gene matches: 3. The CDR3 sequence: CASSLDRAADTQYF. As DNA, the CDR3 is TGTGCCAGCAGTTTGGACAGGGCTGCAGATACGCAGTATTTT.

The chain couples TRBV2 to TRBJ2-6; D is possibly TRBD2 (6 bases). CDR3 length equals 18 residues. Germline V gene sequence: CDR1 SNHLY, CDR2 FYNNEI. Between the trimmed V and J ends, which lost 6 bases and 4 bases, there was a span of 22 bases. The chain's CDR3 is CASRGLSWAGTGANVLTF. DNA of the CDR3: TGTGCCAGCAGGGGGCTCTCGTGGGCGGGAACCGGGGCCAACGTCCTGACTTTC.

This chain links TRBV14 with TRBJ2-4, with a possible D match to TRBD1 (6 bases). The J call could be wrong; TRBJ2-5 is a better fit for the DNA end. From germline, CDR1 is SGHDN and CDR2 FVKESK. The length of the CDR3 is 14 residues. The CDR3 DNA reads as TGTGCCAGCAGCCATGGACAGATCCAAGAGACCCAGTACTTC. Residues: CASSHGQIQETQYF.

The chain combines TRBV15 with TRBJ2-1; no clear D gene. The length of the CDR3 is 14 residues. With 0 bases removed from V and 6 bases from J, the gap between germline ends came to 9 bases. The germline V gene encodes CDR1 LNHNV and CDR2 YYDKDF (reference sequence). DNA of the CDR3: TGTGCCACCAGCAGAGATTTAGGGTTCAATGAGCAGTTCTTC. Its protein is CATSRDLGFNEQFF.

Only a few counts were recorded for this clonotype. CDR3 residues: CAISESISGARNEQYF. The CDR3 DNA sequence: TGTGCCATCAGTGAGTCGATTTCGGGGGCGAGGAACGAGCAGTACTTC. This rearrangement joins TRBV10-3 to TRBJ2-7; either TRBD1 or TRBD2 may fit D (6 bases each). V gave up 0 bases and J gave up 5 bases, with 17 bases separating them. Germline CDR1 reads ENHRY; CDR2 reads SYGVKD. CDR3 size: 16 residues.

This clonotype was detected a few times. The gene calls are TRBV20-1 and TRBJ2-7; the D is unclear. The germline gives CDR1 DFQATT, CDR2 SNEGSKA (reference sequence). V was trimmed by 0 bases and J by 0 bases, leaving 9 bases between them. The length of the CDR3 is 14 residues. The CDR3 bases are TGCAGTGCTAGAGATGGCAGGAGCTCCTACGAGCAGTACTTC. Amino acids: CSARDGRSSYEQYF.

The V call is TRBV9, the J call TRBJ2-5; 10 bases line up with TRBD2. The end of the DNA fits TRBJ2-7 better, so the J call may be wrong. CDR1 is SGDLS, CDR2 YYNGEE, per germline. The CDR3 sequence is 19 residues long. The CDR3 nucleotides read TGTGCCAGCAGCGTAGGACTAGCGGGTCTCTCTACAGGGAGGGACGAGCAGTACTTC. Its protein product is CASSVGLAGLSTGRDEQYF.

This clonotype has just a few counts. A read error may explain this, as a much larger clone is one base away. The chain links TRBV5-1 to TRBJ2-1; TRBD1 matches at 9 bases. This CDR3 has 15 amino acids. The germline V gene encodes CDR1 SGHRS and CDR2 YFSETQ. This chain's CDR3 is CAGSVTGGDYNEQFF. CDR3 coding DNA: TGCGCCGGCAGCGTGACAGGGGGGGACTACAATGAGCAGTTCTTC. The full variable domain, in which reference TRBV5-1 and TRBJ2-1 provide the parts outside the CDR3, is KAGVTQTPRYLIKTRGQQVTLSCSPISGHRSVSWYQQTPGQGLQFLFEYFSETQRNKGNFPGRFSGRQFSNSRSEMNVSTLELGDSALYLCAGSVTGGDYNEQFFGPGTRLTVL.

The chain uses TRBV5-8 and TRBJ1-1, with D perhaps matching TRBD1 (5 bases). Trimming stripped 4 bases from V and 6 bases from J, with 16 bases between. The CDR3 length is 14 residues. Germline values: CDR1 SGHTS, CDR2 YDEGEE. The CDR3 protein is CASSVLQGRAEAFF. CDR3 DNA sequence: TGTGCCAGCAGCGTTTTGCAGGGTCGGGCTGAAGCTTTCTTT.

Concerning this clonotype: At one end the junction does not follow the germline gene, possibly because of a read error. The chain recombines TRBV6-5 with TRBJ2-3, with D unclear. Germline V gene sequence: CDR1 MNHEY, CDR2 SVGAGI. The CDR3 spans 16 residues. CDR3: CVSSYSRSLASDTQYF. For the CDR3, the DNA is TGTGTCAGCAGTTACTCGAGATCGTTAGCTTCAGATACGCAGTATTTT.

V is TRBV6-2 or TRBV6-3 and J is TRBJ2-5, with D possibly called TRBD1 or TRBD2 (5 bases each). The assigned J gene may be wrong: the sequence end matches TRBJ2-7 better. Germline V gives CDR1 MNHEY, CDR2 SVGEGT. The CDR3 runs 15 residues. CDR3 amino acids: CASSYSGETPYEQYF. The CDR3 nucleotides are TGTGCCAGCAGTTACTCAGGGGAGACGCCCTACGAGCAGTACTTC.

CDR3 region: CSAGLAETQYF. The CDR3 nucleotides are TGCAGCGCCGGCCTAGCAGAGACCCAGTACTTC. The chain combines TRBV29-1 with TRBJ2-5, with D perhaps TRBD2 (5 bases). Deletions cut 7 bases from V and 4 bases from J, with 10 bases between. The CDR3 runs 11 residues. Germline CDR1 and CDR2: SQVTM and ANQGSEA.

The chain is built from TRBV11-2 and TRBJ2-1, with a possible D match to TRBD1 (5 bases). CDR3 size: 13 residues. Trimming removed 4 bases at V and 8 bases at J, with 12 bases between. CDR1 and CDR2 (germline): SGHAT, FQNNGV. DNA of the CDR3: TGTGCCAGCAGCTCATGGACAAACCATGAGCAGTTCTTC. Residues: CASSSWTNHEQFF. The full variable domain, in which reference TRBV11-2 and TRBJ2-1 provide the parts outside the CDR3, is EAGVAQSPRYKIIEKRQSVAFWCNPISGHATLYWYQQILGQGPKLLIQFQNNGVVDDSQLPKDRFSAERLKGVDSTLKIQPAKLEDSAVYLCASSSWTNHEQFFGPGTRLTVL.

About this clonotype itself: A read error may be the cause here, since a much bigger clone is one base away. This chain links TRBV7-2 with TRBJ2-5; 8 bases map to TRBD2. CDR1 is SGHTA and CDR2 is FQGNSA in the germline V gene. With 5 bases clipped from V and 11 bases from J, the junction kept 13 bases outside the gene matches. The CDR3 spans 14 residues. CDR3 nucleotides: TGTGCCAGCAGCCCACGGACTAGCCACAATGAGCAGTACTTC. Amino acids: CASSPRTSHNEQYF.

The chain carries TRBV15 and TRBJ2-5; tentatively, D is TRBD1 (6 bases). The CDR3 is made up of 17 amino acids. Germline lookup yields CDR1 LNHNV and CDR2 YYDKDF (reference sequence). V was cut by 0 bases and J by 3 bases, with 17 bases left in between. CDR3 in amino acids: CATSRDSGVVGEETQYF. CDR3 nucleotide sequence: TGTGCCACCAGCAGAGATTCAGGGGTCGTGGGGGAAGAGACCCAGTACTTC. Based on the CDR3 plus reference TRBV15 and TRBJ2-5, the full variable domain is DAMVIQNPRYQVTQFGKPVTLSCSQTLNHNVMYWYQQKSSQAPKLLFHYYDKDFNNEADTPDNFQSRRPNTSFCFLDIRSPGLGDTAMYLCATSRDSGVVGEETQYFGPGTRLLVL.

J is TRBJ2-5 and V is TRBV9; 7 positions match TRBD1. Germline V gene lookup returns CDR1 SGDLS and CDR2 YYNGEE. Unmatched junction bases numbered 4, after V lost 3 bases and J lost 2 bases. The CDR3 totals 14 residues. The CDR3 reads CASSATGVQETQYF. For the CDR3, the DNA is TGTGCCAGCAGCGCCACAGGGGTTCAAGAGACCCAGTACTTC.

The chain has TRBV20-1 and TRBJ1-3; D is ambiguous. The germline V gene has CDR1 DFQATT and CDR2 SNEGSKA (reference sequence). V shed 2 bases and J shed 0 bases, with 11 bases lying between them. The CDR3 has 15 amino acids. The CDR3 loop is CSARPDVSSGNTIYF. In DNA, the CDR3 is TGCAGTGCTAGACCGGACGTAAGCTCTGGAAACACCATATATTTT.

This clonotype turned up a few times. This sequence joins TRBV20-1 and TRBJ2-5; TRBD1 might be the D (5 bases). Trimming pared 6 bases from V and 1 base from J, leaving 15 bases between. The CDR3 contains 14 residues. Germline CDR1 DFQATT, CDR2 SNEGSKA (reference sequence). CDR3 coding DNA: TGCAGTGCACAGACAGCGCTTTCCCAAGAGACCCAGTACTTC. Protein product: CSAQTALSQETQYF.

In DNA form, the CDR3 reads TGTGCCAGCAGCGCGGGACAGTTAGGCAATCAGCCCCAGCATTTT. It is translated as CASSAGQLGNQPQHF. The rearrangement uses TRBV9 and TRBJ1-5; 7 bases map to TRBD1. V gave up 3 bases and J gave up 2 bases; unmatched junction bases: 5. The length of the CDR3 is 15 residues. CDR1 is SGDLS, CDR2 YYNGEE, per germline.

This clonotype occurred a few times. The rearrangement joins TRBV27 to TRBJ2-3; D remains ambiguous. The CDR3 sequence is 14 residues long. Germline V gene sequence: CDR1 MNHEY, CDR2 SMNVEV (reference sequence). V was clipped by 3 bases and J by 4 bases, with 11 bases between them. This CDR3 is CASSFPGAPDTQYF. The CDR3, as DNA: TGTGCCAGCAGTTTTCCCGGAGCCCCAGATACGCAGTATTTT.

This sequence joins TRBV11-2 and TRBJ1-4, with 8 bases identical to TRBD1. Unmatched junction bases numbered 9, after V lost 4 bases and J lost 8 bases. Germline CDR1 is SGHAT and CDR2 is FQNNGV. The CDR3 loop spans 15 amino acids. In DNA, the CDR3 is TGTGCCAGCAGCTCCTTGGACAGGGCGGCGGAAAAACTGTTTTTT. Translation gives CASSSLDRAAEKLFF.

There are a few counts of this clonotype. The chain combines TRBV7-3 with TRBJ2-5, with D possibly matching TRBD2 (5 bases). The J call may not be correct, given that the DNA end is closer to TRBJ2-7. This CDR3 spans 13 amino acids. Per germline, CDR1 SGHTA and CDR2 FQGTGA. The CDR3 DNA follows: TGTGCCAGCAGCTTAAAACCGGGAAGCGAGCAGTACTTC. The encoded protein is CASSLKPGSEQYF.

The chain joins TRBV20-1 to TRBJ2-7; 8 bases fit TRBD1. The J call may be faulty, since TRBJ2-4 better matches the DNA end. CDR1 and CDR2 (germline): DFQATT, SNEGSKA (reference sequence). The CDR3 is made up of 12 amino acids. The DNA of the CDR3 is TGCAGGGCTGGTCGACAGGGGAACATTCAGTACTTC. It translates to CRAGRQGNIQYF.

V usage is TRBV30 and J usage is TRBJ2-5, with D perhaps matching TRBD1 (6 bases). Between the trimmed V and J ends, which lost 8 bases and 1 base, there was a span of 14 bases. Germline CDR1 GTSNPN, CDR2 SVGIG (reference sequence). There are 13 residues in the CDR3. DNA for the CDR3: TGTGCCCGGGGAACAGGGTTCCAAGAGACCCAGTACTTC. Translation gives CARGTGFQETQYF.

The chain employs TRBV20-1 and TRBJ1-6; 9 bases match TRBD1. The CDR3 length is 14 residues. Germline CDR1 reads DFQATT; CDR2 reads SNEGSKA (reference sequence). V shed 5 bases, J shed 8 bases, and the junction held 7 bases outside the gene matches. This chain's CDR3 is CSARADRGYSPLHF. The CDR3 DNA is TGCAGTGCTCGAGCAGACAGGGGGTATTCACCCCTCCACTTT.

The chain couples TRBV12-3 or TRBV12-4 to TRBJ2-4; 9 bases line up with TRBD2. The DNA end is a closer match to TRBJ2-7, so the J assignment may be wrong. CDR3 length: 15 amino acids. The CDR3 is CASSPRRAGGNEQYF. The CDR3 coding sequence is TGTGCCAGCAGTCCCAGACGAGCGGGAGGCAACGAGCAGTACTTC.

The chain has TRBV6-5 and TRBJ1-5; TRBD1 matches 8 bases. Trimming removed 6 bases from V and 8 bases from J; junction bases left unmatched: 6. The CDR3 has 13 residues. Germline V CDR1 and CDR2: MNHEY, SVGAGI. CDR3 residues: CASRQTGGKPQHF. CDR3 nucleotide sequence: TGTGCCAGCAGACAAACAGGGGGAAAGCCCCAGCATTTT.